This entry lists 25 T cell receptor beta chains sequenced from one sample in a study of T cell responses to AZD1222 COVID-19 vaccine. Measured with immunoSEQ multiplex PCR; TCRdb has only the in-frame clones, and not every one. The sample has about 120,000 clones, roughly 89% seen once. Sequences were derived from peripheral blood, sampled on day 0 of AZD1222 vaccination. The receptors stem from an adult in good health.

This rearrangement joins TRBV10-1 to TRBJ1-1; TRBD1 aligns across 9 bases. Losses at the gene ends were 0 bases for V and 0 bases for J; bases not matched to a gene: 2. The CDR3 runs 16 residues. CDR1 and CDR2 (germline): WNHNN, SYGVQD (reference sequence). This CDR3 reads CASSESTGGLNTEAFF. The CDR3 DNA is TGCGCCAGCAGTGAGTCGACAGGGGGATTGAACACTGAAGCTTTCTTT.

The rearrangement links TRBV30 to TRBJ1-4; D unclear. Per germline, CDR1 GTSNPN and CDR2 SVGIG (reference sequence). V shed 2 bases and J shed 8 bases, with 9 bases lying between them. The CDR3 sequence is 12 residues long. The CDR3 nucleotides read TGTGCCTGGAGTCAGCTAAGGGAAAAACTGTTTTTT. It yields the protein CAWSQLREKLFF. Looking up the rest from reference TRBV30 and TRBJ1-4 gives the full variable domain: SQTIHQWPATLVQPVGSPLSLECTVEGTSNPNLYWYRQAAGRGLQLLFYSVGIGQISSEVPQNLSASRPQDRQFILSSKKLLLSDSGFYLCAWSQLREKLFFGSGTQLSVL.

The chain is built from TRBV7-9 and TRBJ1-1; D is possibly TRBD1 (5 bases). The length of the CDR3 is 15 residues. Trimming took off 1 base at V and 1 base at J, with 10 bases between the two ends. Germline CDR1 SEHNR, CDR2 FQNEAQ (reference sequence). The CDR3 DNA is TGTGCCAGCAGCTTAGTCGGTACAGGGAACACTGAAGCTTTCTTT. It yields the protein CASSLVGTGNTEAFF.

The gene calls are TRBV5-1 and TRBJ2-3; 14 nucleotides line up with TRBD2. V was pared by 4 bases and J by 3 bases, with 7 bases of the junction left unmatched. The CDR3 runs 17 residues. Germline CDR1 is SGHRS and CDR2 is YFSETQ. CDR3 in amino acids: CASSKGTSGGGTDTQYF. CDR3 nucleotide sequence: TGCGCCAGCAGCAAGGGGACTAGCGGGGGAGGGACAGATACGCAGTATTTT.

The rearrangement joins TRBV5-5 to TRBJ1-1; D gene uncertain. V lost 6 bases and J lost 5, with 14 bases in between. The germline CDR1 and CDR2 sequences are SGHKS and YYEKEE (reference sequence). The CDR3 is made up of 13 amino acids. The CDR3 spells CASNYEDGTEAFF. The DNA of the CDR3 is TGTGCCAGCAACTATGAGGACGGGACTGAAGCTTTCTTT.

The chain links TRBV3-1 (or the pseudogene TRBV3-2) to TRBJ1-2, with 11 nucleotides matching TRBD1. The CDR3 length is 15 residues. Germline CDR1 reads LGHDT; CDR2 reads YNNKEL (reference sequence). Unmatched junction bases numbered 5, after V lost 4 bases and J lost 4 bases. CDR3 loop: CASSPRTGGTYGYTF. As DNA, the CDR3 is TGTGCCAGCAGCCCCAGGACAGGGGGCACCTATGGCTACACCTTC.

The DNA of the CDR3 is TGTGCCAGCAGCCTGACAGGGTACGGGGCCAACGTCCTGACTTTC. The encoded protein is CASSLTGYGANVLTF. The rearrangement joins TRBV3-1 (or the pseudogene TRBV3-2) to TRBJ2-6; TRBD1 agrees at 7 bases. The CDR3 contains 15 residues. The V and J ends lost 4 bases and 4 bases, in that order; junction bases with no gene match: 4. CDR1 is LGHDT, CDR2 YNNKEL, per germline (reference sequence).

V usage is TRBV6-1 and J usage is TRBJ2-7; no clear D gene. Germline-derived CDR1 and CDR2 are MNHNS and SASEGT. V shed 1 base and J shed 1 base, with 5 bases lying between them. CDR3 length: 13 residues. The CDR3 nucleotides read TGTGCCAGCAGTGAAGTCAGATCCTACGAGCAGTACTTC. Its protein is CASSEVRSYEQYF.

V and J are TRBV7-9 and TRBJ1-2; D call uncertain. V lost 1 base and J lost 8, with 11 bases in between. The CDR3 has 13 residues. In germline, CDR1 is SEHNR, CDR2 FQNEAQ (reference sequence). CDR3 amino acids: CASSLGGWSGYTF. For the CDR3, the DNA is TGTGCCAGCAGCTTAGGGGGATGGAGCGGCTACACCTTC.

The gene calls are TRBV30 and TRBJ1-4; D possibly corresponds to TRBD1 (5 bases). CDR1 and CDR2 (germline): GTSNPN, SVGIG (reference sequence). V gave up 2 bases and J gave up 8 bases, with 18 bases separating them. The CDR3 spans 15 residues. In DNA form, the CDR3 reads TGTGCCTGGAGTCCCGGGAGAGGGGCCCCGGAAAAACTGTTTTTT. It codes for CAWSPGRGAPEKLFF.

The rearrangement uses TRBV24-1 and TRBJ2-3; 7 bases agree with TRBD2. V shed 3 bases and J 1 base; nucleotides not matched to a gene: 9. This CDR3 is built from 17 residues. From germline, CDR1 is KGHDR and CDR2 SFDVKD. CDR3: CATSDRAREMGTDTQYF. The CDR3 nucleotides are TGTGCCACCAGTGATCGCGCGCGGGAGATGGGCACAGATACGCAGTATTTT.

DNA for the CDR3: TGTGCCAGTAGCATTTCAGGCGGCTACACCTTC. Translation: CASSISGGYTF. The rearrangement links TRBV19 to TRBJ1-2; D is uncertain. Germline V gives CDR1 LNHDA, CDR2 SQIVND (reference sequence). This CDR3 is 11 amino acids long. The ends were cut back, 6 bases at V and 8 bases at J, with 10 bases in the middle.

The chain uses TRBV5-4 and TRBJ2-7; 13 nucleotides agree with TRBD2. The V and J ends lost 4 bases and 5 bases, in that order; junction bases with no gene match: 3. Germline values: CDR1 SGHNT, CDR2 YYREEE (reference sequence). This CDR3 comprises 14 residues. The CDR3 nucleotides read TGTGCCAGCAGCCCCGGACTAGCGGGAGACGAGCAGTACTTC. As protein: CASSPGLAGDEQYF.

CDR3 nucleotides: TGTGCAAGTCGCTCCTCCCCTGGGACTTATGATAATAAGCAGTTCTTC. It translates to CASRSSPGTYDNKQFF. This sequence joins TRBV12-2 and TRBJ2-1; the table's D call TRBD2 went unverified against the DNA. TRBV12-2 is tagged as a pseudogene. The CDR3 runs 16 residues.

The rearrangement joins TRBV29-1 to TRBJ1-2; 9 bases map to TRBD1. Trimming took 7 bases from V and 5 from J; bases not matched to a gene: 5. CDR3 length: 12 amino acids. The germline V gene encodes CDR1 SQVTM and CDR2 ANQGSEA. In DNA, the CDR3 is TGCAGCGGGTACAGGGGGCCATATGGCTACACCTTC. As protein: CSGYRGPYGYTF.

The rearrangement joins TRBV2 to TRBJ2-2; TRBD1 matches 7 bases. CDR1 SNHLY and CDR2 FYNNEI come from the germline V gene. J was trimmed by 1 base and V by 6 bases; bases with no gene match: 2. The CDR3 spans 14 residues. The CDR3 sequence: CASSRDRNTGELFF. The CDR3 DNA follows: TGTGCCAGCAGCCGGGACAGGAACACCGGGGAGCTGTTTTTT.

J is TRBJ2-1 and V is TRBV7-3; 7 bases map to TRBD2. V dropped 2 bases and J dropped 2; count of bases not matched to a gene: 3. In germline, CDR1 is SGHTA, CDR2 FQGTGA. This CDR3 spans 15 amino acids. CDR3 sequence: CASSLGLAAYNEQFF. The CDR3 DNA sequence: TGTGCCAGCAGCTTAGGGCTAGCGGCCTACAATGAGCAGTTCTTC.

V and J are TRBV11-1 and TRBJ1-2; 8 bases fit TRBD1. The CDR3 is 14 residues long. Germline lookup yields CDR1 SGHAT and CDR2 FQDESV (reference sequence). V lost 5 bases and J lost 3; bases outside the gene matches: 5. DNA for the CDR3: TGTGCCAGCAGCGCAGAGGACAGGGACTATGGCTACACCTTC. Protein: CASSAEDRDYGYTF.

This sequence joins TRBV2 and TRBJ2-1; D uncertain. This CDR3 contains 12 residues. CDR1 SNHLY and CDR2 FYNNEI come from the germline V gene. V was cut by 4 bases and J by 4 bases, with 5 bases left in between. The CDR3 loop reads CASSVRYNEQFF. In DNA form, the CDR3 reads TGTGCCAGCAGTGTCAGATACAATGAGCAGTTCTTC.

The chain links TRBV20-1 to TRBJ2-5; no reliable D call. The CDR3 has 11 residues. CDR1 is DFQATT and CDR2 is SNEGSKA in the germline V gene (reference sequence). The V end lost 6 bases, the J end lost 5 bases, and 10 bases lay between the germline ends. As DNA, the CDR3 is TGCAGTGCCCCGAAGGTTGAGACCCAGTACTTC. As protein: CSAPKVETQYF.

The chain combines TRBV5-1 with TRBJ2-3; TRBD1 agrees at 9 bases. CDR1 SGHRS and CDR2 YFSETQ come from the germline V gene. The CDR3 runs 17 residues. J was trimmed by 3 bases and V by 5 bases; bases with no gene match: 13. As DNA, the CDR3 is TGCGCCAGCAGGTCCGGGACAGGGTGGCGGACGACAGATACGCAGTATTTT. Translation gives CASRSGTGWRTTDTQYF.

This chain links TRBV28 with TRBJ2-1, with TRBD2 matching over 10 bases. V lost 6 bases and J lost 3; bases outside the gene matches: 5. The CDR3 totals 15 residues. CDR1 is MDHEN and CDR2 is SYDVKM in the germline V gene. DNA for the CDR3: TGTGCCAGCAGAATTACTAGCGGGAACTACAATGAGCAGTTCTTC. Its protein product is CASRITSGNYNEQFF.

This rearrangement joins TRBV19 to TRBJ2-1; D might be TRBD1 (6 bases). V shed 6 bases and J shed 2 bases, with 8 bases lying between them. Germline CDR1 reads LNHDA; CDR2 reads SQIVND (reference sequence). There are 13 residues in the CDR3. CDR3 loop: CASRGTPYNEQFF. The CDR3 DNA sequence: TGTGCCAGTAGGGGGACACCCTACAATGAGCAGTTCTTC. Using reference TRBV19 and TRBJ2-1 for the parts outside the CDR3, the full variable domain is DGGITQSPKYLFRKEGQNVTLSCEQNLNHDAMYWYRQDPGQGLRLIYYSQIVNDFQKGDIAEGYSVSREKKESFPLTVTSAQKNPTAFYLCASRGTPYNEQFFGPGTRLTVL.

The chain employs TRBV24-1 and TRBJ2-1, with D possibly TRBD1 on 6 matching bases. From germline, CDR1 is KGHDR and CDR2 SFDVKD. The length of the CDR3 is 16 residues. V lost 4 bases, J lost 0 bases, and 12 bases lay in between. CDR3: CATSESTGPSYNEQFF. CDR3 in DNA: TGTGCCACCAGTGAGTCGACAGGTCCCTCCTACAATGAGCAGTTCTTC.

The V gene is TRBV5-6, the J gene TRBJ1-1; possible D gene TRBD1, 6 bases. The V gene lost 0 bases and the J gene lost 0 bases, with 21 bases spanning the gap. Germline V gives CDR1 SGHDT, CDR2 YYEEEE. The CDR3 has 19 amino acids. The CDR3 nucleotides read TGTGCCAGCAGCTTGGGTGGGGGGGCATGGTTCCTCATGAACACTGAAGCTTTCTTT. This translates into CASSLGGGAWFLMNTEAFF.